A single sample is the source of the 10 T cell receptor beta chains below, sequenced in a study of cytomegalovirus exposure and HLA in healthy donors. Primers for the PCR totalled 60 Vbeta and 13 Jbeta. Libraries were prepared by immunoSEQ multiplex PCR; TCRdb keeps only in-frame clonotypes and omits some of them. The sample shows approximately 85,000 clones, roughly 80% of them seen only once. Sequencing was done on a sample of PBMCs. Receptors originate from a woman in her fifties or sixties in good health and CMV-seropositive.

The chain combines TRBV9 with TRBJ2-2, with D perhaps TRBD2 (5 bases). Per the germline V gene, CDR1 is SGDLS and CDR2 is YYNGEE. Trimming shortened V by 4 bases and J by 5 bases, and 24 bases separated the two germline ends. The length of the CDR3 is 18 residues. CDR3 sequence: CASSPRWENELRTGELFF. For the CDR3, the DNA is TGTGCCAGCAGCCCCAGATGGGAGAACGAGCTACGGACCGGGGAGCTGTTTTTT.

The V gene is TRBV9, the J gene TRBJ1-2; D unresolved. The CDR3 consists of 11 residues. V gave up 4 bases and J gave up 8 bases, with 9 bases separating them. Germline V gene lookup returns CDR1 SGDLS and CDR2 YYNGEE. The CDR3 loop reads CASSRSSGYTF. DNA for the CDR3: TGTGCCAGCAGCCGGAGTAGCGGCTACACCTTC.

The chain links TRBV7-2 to TRBJ2-2; D may be TRBD2 (5 bases). Germline V gene lookup returns CDR1 SGHTA and CDR2 FQGNSA. V was pared by 5 bases and J by 7 bases, with 11 bases between. This CDR3 spans 13 amino acids. In DNA, the CDR3 is TGTGCCAGCAGCCCGCGACTAAACGGGGAGCTGTTTTTT. Amino acids: CASSPRLNGELFF.

This chain connects TRBV7-9 to TRBJ1-5; D not certain. In germline, CDR1 is SEHNR, CDR2 FQNEAQ (reference sequence). Trimming pared 3 bases from V and 4 bases from J, leaving 10 bases between. This CDR3 is 14 amino acids long. The CDR3 is CASSFWGANQPQHF. In nucleotides, the CDR3 is TGTGCCAGCAGCTTTTGGGGAGCGAATCAGCCCCAGCATTTT.

This rearrangement joins TRBV4-1 to TRBJ1-2; 7 bases fit TRBD1. V trimming: 2 bases; J trimming: 4 bases; junction bases outside the gene matches: 1. Germline assignment: CDR1 MGHRA and CDR2 YSYEKL. The CDR3 is made up of 13 amino acids. The CDR3 DNA is TGCGCCAGCAGCCAACAGGGGGGCTATGGCTACACCTTC. Translation gives CASSQQGGYGYTF.

The J gene is TRBJ2-1, the V gene TRBV30; TRBD2 might be the D (6 bases). The V and J ends lost 4 bases and 8 bases respectively, with 15 bases between them. The germline gives CDR1 GTSNPN, CDR2 SVGIG (reference sequence). This CDR3 comprises 13 residues. CDR3 amino acids: CAWTNRAGYEQFF. The CDR3, as DNA: TGTGCCTGGACCAACCGAGCGGGCTATGAGCAGTTCTTC.

The J gene is TRBJ2-2, the V gene TRBV7-3; D is ambiguous. Trimming shortened V by 5 bases and J by 6 bases, and 10 bases separated the two germline ends. The CDR3 consists of 13 residues. Looked up from germline, CDR1 is SGHTA and CDR2 is FQGTGA. In DNA, the CDR3 is TGTGCCAGCAGCCCGCAGGTGGCCGGGGAGCTGTTTTTT. Encoded protein: CASSPQVAGELFF. The full variable domain, rest sourced from reference TRBV7-3 and TRBJ2-2, is GAGVSQTPSNKVTEKGKYVELRCDPISGHTALYWYRQSLGQGPEFLIYFQGTGAADDSGLPNDRFFAVRPEGSVSTLKIQRTERGDSAVYLCASSPQVAGELFFGEGSRLTVL.

This sequence joins TRBV2 and TRBJ1-2; TRBD1 might be the D (5 bases). The CDR3 runs 13 residues. The germline V and J ends were trimmed by 6 bases and 4 bases, with 12 bases remaining between them. From germline, CDR1 is SNHLY and CDR2 FYNNEI. Written as DNA, the CDR3 is TGTGCCAGCAGCGCGGACATCGTCTATGGCTACACCTTC. This encodes CASSADIVYGYTF.

The gene calls are TRBV6-6 and TRBJ1-3; D perhaps matches TRBD1 (5 bases). The germline CDR1 and CDR2 sequences are MNHNY and SVGAGI (reference sequence). The CDR3 runs 15 residues. V lost 6 bases and J 1 base, leaving 13 bases between the germline ends. CDR3: CASRAGGYSGNTIYF. The DNA for the CDR3 is TGTGCCAGCAGAGCCGGGGGTTATTCTGGAAACACCATATATTTT.

The chain has TRBV27 and TRBJ1-1, with TRBD1 as a possible D gene (5 bases). CDR1 MNHEY and CDR2 SMNVEV come from the germline V gene (reference sequence). Trimming pared 3 bases from V and 10 bases from J, leaving 18 bases between. The length of the CDR3 is 14 residues. The DNA for the CDR3 is TGTGCCAGCAGTTTCTGGGGGGAGACTCTGATAGCTTTCTTT. Residues: CASSFWGETLIAFF.